Detailed here is one T cell receptor beta chain. Its target is not known. The data are from a study of OX40 agonist ivuxolimab in advanced cancers. As for the study in general: Participants averaged about 60 years of age (range roughly 23 to 90) and were approximately 81% male. Earlier anti-PD-1, anti-PD-L1 or anti-CTLA-4 therapy was permitted; under 50% had received some. Study-wide results and limits: It was also the case that some nonresponders had low normalized T-cell clonal expansion.

The CDR3 loop spans 16 amino acids. The germline gives CDR1 SGHRS, CDR2 YFSETQ. After removal of 4 bases from V and 3 bases from J, the junction contained 6 bases not matched to a gene. Some clones are missing from TCRdb's copy, which holds only in-frame ones; the method was immunoSEQ multiplex PCR. This table holds almost 20,000 clones, roughly nine tenths found once. Here the sequenced sample was CD4+ or CD8+ T cells sorted from blood, taken in a trial of the OX40 agonist ivuxolimab. The sequence derives from an adult with an advanced solid tumor such as melanoma, head and neck, liver or kidney cancer. The V and J genes are TRBV5-1 and TRBJ2-3, with 12 nucleotides matching TRBD2. CDR3 amino acids: CASSPGLAGFTDTQYF. DNA for the CDR3: TGCGCCAGCAGCCCCGGACTAGCGGGATTTACAGATACGCAGTATTTT.